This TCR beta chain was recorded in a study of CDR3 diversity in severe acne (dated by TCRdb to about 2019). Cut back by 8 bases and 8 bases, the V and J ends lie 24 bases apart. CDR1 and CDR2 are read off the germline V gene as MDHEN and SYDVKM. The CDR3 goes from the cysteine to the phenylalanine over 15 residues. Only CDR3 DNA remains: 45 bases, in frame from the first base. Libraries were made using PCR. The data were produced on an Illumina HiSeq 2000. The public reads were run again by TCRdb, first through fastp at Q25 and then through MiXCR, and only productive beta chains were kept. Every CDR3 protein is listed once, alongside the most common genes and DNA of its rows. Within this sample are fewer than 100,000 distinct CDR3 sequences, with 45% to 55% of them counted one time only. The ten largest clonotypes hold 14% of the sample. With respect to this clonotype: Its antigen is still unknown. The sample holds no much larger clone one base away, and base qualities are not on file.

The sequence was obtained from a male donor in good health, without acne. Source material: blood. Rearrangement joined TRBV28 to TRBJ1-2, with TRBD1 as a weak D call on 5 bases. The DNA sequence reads TGTGCCAGCCTTCCCCCGCAGGGTGAGAGCTACGGCTACACCTTC. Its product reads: CASLPPQGESYGYTF.